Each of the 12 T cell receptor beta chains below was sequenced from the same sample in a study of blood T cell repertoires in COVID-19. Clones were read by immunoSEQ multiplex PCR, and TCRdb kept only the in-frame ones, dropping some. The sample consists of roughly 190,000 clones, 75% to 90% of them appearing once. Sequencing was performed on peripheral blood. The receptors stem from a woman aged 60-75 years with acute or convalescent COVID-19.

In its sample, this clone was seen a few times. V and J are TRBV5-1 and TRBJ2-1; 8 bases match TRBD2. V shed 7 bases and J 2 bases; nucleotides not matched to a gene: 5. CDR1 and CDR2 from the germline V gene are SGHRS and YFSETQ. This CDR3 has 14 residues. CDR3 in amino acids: CASGAGVAYNEQFF. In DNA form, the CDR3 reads TGCGCCAGCGGAGCGGGAGTAGCCTACAATGAGCAGTTCTTC.

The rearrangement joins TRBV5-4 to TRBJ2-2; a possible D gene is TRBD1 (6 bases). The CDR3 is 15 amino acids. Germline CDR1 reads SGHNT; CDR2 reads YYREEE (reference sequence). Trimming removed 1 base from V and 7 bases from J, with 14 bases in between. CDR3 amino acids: CASSLYTGQGGELFF. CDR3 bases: TGTGCCAGCAGCTTGTATACAGGGCAGGGCGGGGAGCTGTTTTTT.

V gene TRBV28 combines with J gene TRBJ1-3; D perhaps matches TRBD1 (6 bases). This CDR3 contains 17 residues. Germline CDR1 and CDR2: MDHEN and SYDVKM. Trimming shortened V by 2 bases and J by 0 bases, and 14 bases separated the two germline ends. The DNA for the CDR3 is TGTGCCAGCAGTTTAATTACAGGGTCAACCTCTGGAAACACCATATATTTT. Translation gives CASSLITGSTSGNTIYF.

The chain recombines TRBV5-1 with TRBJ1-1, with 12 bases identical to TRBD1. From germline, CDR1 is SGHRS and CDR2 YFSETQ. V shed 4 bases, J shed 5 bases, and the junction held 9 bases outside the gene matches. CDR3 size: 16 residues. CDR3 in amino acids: CASSPGGTGGSTEAFF. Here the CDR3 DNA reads TGCGCCAGCAGCCCAGGGGGGACAGGGGGCTCGACTGAAGCTTTCTTT.

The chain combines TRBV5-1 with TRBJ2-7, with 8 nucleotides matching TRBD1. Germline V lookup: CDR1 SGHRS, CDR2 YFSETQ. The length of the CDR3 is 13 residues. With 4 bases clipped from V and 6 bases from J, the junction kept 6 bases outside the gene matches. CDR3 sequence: CASSLQTGGEQYF. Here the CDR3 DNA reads TGCGCCAGCAGCCTCCAAACAGGGGGCGAGCAGTACTTC.

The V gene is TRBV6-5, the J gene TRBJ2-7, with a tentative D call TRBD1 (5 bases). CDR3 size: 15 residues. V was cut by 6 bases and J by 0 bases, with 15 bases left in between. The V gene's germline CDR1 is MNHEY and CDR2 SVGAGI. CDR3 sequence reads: CASSQGVTLSYEQYF. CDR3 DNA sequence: TGTGCCAGCAGCCAAGGGGTCACGCTCTCCTACGAGCAGTACTTC.

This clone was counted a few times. CDR3 residues: CASRSGQGRFYEQYF. CDR3 DNA sequence: TGTGCCAGCAGATCGGGACAGGGACGTTTCTACGAGCAGTACTTC. The V gene is TRBV7-9, the J gene TRBJ2-7, with 9 bases that match TRBD1. Germline assignment: CDR1 SEHNR and CDR2 FQNEAQ (reference sequence). The V and J ends lost 6 bases and 3 bases, in that order; junction bases with no gene match: 9. There are 15 residues in the CDR3.

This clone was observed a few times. Here the CDR3 reads CASSQDLTGNTIYF. In DNA, the CDR3 is TGTGCCAGCAGCCAAGATCTAACGGGAAACACCATATATTTT. This chain links TRBV14 with TRBJ1-3; the D is unclear. Germline V gene lookup returns CDR1 SGHDN and CDR2 FVKESK. The V gene lost 0 bases and the J gene lost 4 bases, with 7 bases spanning the gap. The CDR3 length is 14 residues.

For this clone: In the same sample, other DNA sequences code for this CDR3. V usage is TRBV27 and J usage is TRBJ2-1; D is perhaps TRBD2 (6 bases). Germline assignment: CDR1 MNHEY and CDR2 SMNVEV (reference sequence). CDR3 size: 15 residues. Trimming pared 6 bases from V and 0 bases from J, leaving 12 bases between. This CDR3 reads CASRAGTGSYNEQFF. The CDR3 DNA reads TGTGCCAGCAGGGCCGGGACTGGCTCCTACAATGAGCAGTTCTTC.

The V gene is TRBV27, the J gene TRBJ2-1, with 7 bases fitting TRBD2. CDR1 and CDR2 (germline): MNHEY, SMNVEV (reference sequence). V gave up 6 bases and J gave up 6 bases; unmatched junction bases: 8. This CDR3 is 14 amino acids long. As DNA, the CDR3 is TGTGCCAGCAGGGTCCTAGCGGCCCTCAATGAGCAGTTCTTC. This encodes CASRVLAALNEQFF.

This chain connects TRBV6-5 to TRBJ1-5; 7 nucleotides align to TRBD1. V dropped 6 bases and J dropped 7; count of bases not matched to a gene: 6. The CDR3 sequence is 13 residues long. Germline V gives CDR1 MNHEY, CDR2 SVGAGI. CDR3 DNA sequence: TGTGCCAGCAGACAGGGGTTTGGGCAGCCCCAGCATTTT. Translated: CASRQGFGQPQHF.

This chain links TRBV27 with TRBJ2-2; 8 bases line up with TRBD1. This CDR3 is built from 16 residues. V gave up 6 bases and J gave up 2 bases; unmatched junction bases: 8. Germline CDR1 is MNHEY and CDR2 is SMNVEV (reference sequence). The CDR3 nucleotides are TGTGCCAGCAGGCCAGCGACAGGGGCCAACACCGGGGAGCTGTTTTTT. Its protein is CASRPATGANTGELFF.